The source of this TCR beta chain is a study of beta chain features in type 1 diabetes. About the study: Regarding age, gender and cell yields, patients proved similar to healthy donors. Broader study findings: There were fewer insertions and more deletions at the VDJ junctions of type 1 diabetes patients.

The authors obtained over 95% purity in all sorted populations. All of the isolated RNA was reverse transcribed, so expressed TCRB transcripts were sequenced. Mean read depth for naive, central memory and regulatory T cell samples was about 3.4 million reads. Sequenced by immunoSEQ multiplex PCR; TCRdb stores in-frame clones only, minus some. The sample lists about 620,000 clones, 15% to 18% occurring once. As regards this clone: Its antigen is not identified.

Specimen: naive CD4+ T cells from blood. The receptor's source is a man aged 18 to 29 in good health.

The CDR3 region has the DNA TGTGCCTGGAGTGTACCGACGATCCGACCCGGGGGCTACACCTTC. Its protein product is CAWSVPTIRPGGYTF. The rearrangement links TRBV30 to TRBJ1-2; D is unclear. Trimming removed 0 bases from V and 8 bases from J, with 19 bases in between. Germline CDR1 and CDR2: GTSNPN and SVGIG (reference sequence). This CDR3 region has 15 residues. Drawing the rest from reference TRBV30 and TRBJ1-2, the complete variable domain is SQTIHQWPATLVQPVGSPLSLECTVEGTSNPNLYWYRQAAGRGLQLLFYSVGIGQISSEVPQNLSASRPQDRQFILSSKKLLLSDSGFYLCAWSVPTIRPGGYTFGSGTRLTVV.